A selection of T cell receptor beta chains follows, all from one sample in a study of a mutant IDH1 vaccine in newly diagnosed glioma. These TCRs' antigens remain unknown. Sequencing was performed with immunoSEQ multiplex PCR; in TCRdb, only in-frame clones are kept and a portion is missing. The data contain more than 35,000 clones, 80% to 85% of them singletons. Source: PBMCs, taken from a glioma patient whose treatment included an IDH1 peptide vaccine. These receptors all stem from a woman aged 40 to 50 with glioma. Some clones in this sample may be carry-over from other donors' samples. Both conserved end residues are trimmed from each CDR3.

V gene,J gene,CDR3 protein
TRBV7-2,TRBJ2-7,ASSREGPNRYEQY
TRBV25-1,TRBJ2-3,ASSDSATDTQY
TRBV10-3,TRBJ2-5,AISGSGPRKETQY
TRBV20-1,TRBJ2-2,SAEGTGELF
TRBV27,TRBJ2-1,ASSLAPGPMEQF
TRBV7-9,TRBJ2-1,ASSLASDPYNEQF
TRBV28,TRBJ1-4,ASSPGPVRSEKLF
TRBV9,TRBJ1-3,ASSGPSASGNTIY
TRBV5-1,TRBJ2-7,ASSLGASGPYEQY
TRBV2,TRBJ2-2,ASSERGGSKGELF
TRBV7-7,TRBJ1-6,ASSPIGGGPVYNSPLH
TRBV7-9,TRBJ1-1,ASSLGALGAF
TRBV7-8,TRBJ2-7,ASSLITGGAKY
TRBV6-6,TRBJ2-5,ASSAQETQY
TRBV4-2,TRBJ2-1,ASSQGGGSPYNEQF
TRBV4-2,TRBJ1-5,ASSQGDRAYSNQPQH
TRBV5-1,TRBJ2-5,ASSWTPGETQY
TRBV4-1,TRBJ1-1,ASSGARAPKSANTEAF
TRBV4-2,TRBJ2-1,ASSQVVRGGARNEQF
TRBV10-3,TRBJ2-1,AISESPGQGYNEQF
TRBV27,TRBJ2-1,AIGLTPLDNEQF
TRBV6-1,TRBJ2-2,ASSLSTFAGELF
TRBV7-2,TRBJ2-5,ASSMEETQY
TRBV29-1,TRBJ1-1,SVEGSITNTEAF
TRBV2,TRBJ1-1,ANTGVTTEAF
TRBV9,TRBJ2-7,ASSTRRESEQY
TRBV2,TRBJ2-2,ASSVGGTGGSGELF
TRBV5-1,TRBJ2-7,ASSLWGGYEQY
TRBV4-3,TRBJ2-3,ASSQPRRIDTQY
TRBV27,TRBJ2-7,ASSFRDSYEQY
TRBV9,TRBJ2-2,ASSPRDLNTGELF
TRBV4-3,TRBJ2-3,ASSQALGDAPSTDTQY
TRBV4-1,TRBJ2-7,ASSQDPPFSGNYEQY
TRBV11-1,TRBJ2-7,ASSEGNEQY
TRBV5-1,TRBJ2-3,ASCPPQGDTQY